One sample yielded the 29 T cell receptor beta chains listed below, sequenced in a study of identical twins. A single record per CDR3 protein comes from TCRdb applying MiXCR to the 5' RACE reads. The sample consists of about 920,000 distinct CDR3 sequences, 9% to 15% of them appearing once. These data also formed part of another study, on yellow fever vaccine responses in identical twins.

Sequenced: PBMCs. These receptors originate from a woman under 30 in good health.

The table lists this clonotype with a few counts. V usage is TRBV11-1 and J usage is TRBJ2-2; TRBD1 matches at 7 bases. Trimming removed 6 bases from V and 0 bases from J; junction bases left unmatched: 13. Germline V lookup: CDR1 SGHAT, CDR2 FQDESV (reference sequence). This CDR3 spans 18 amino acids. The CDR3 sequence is CASSNMGRDRPNTGELFF. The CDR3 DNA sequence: TGTGCCAGCAGTAACATGGGTCGGGACAGACCGAACACCGGGGAGCTGTTTTTT.

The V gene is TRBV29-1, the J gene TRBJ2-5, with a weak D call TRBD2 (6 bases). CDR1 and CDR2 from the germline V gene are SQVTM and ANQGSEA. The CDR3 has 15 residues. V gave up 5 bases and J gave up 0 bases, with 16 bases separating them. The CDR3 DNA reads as TGCAGCGTTCGGTTGGTAGCGGATTACCAAGAGACCCAGTACTTC. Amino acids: CSVRLVADYQETQYF.

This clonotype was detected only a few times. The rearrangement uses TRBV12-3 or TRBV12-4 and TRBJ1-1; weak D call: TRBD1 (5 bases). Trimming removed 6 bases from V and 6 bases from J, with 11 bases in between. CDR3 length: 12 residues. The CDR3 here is CASRPGPAEAFF. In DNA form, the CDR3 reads TGTGCCAGCAGACCGGGGCCCGCTGAAGCTTTCTTT.

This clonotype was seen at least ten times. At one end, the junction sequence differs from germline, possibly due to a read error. CDR3 sequence: CASSLGAYEQYF. In nucleotides, the CDR3 is TGTGCCAGCAGCTTAGGGGCCTACGAGCAGTACTTC. This sequence joins TRBV12-3 or TRBV12-4 and TRBJ2-7; TRBD1 might be the D (5 bases). The CDR3 has 12 residues.

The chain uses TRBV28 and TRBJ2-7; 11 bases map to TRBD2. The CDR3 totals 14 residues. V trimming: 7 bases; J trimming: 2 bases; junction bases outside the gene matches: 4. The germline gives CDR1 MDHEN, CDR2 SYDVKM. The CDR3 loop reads CASTGTSGTYEQYF. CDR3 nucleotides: TGTGCCAGCACCGGGACTAGCGGAACCTACGAGCAGTACTTC.

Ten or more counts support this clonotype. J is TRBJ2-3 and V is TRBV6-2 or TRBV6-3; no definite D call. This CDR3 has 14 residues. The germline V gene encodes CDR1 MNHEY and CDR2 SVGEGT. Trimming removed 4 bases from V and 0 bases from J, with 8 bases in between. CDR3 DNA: TGTGCCAGCAGTTTCCTGGACAGCACAGATACGCAGTATTTT. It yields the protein CASSFLDSTDTQYF.

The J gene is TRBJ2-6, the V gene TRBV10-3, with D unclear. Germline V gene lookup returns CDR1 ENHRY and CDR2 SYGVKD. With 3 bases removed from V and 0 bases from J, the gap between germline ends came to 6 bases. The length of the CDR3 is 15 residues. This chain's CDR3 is CAISDQSSGANVLTF. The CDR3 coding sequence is TGTGCCATCAGTGACCAGAGCTCTGGGGCCAACGTCCTGACTTTC.

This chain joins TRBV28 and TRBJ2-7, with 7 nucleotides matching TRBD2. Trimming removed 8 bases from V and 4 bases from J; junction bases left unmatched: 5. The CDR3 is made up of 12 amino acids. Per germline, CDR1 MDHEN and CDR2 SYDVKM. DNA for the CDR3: TGTGCCAGCGGGCGGGGGACTTACGAGCAGTACGTC. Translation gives CASGRGTYEQYV.

Here the CDR3 reads CASSLQFLAGAYNEQFF. CDR3 DNA sequence: TGTGCCAGCAGTCTTCAATTCCTAGCGGGGGCCTACAATGAGCAGTTCTTC. The rearrangement joins TRBV27 to TRBJ2-1; 10 positions agree with TRBD2. CDR1 MNHEY and CDR2 SMNVEV come from the germline V gene (reference sequence). The CDR3 totals 17 residues. Trimming cost V 5 bases and J 2 bases; bases outside gene matches: 9.

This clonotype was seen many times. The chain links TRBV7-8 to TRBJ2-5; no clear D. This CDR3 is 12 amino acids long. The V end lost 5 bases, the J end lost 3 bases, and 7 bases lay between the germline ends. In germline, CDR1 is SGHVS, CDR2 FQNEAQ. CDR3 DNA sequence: TGTGCCAGCAGCAGCAGAGAAGAGACCCAGTACTTC. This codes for CASSSREETQYF. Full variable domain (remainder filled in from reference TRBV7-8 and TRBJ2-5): GAGVSQSPRYKVAKRGQDVALRCDPISGHVSLFWYQQALGQGPEFLTYFQNEAQLDKSGLPSDRFFAERPEGSVSTLKIQRTQQEDSAVYLCASSSREETQYFGPGTRLLVL.

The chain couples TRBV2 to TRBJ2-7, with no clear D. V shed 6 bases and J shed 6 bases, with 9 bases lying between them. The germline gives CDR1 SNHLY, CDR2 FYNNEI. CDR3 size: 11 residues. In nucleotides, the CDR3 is TGTGCCAGCAGGGGATTGGGCGAGCAGTACGTC. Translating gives CASRGLGEQYV.

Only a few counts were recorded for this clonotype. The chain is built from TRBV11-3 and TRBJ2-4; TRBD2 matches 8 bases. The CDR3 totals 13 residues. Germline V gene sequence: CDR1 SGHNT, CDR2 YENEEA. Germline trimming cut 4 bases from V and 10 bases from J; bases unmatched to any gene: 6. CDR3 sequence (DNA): TGTGCCAGCAGCTCCCCCGGGACTAGTATTCAGTACTTC. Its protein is CASSSPGTSIQYF.

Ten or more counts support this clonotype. CDR3 loop: CSASGSTDTQYF. CDR3 DNA sequence: TGCAGTGCTAGCGGTAGCACAGATACGCAGTATTTT. The V gene is TRBV20-1, the J gene TRBJ2-3; D call uncertain. V was cut by 3 bases and J by 0 bases, with 4 bases left in between. In germline, CDR1 is DFQATT, CDR2 SNEGSKA (reference sequence). The CDR3 consists of 12 residues.

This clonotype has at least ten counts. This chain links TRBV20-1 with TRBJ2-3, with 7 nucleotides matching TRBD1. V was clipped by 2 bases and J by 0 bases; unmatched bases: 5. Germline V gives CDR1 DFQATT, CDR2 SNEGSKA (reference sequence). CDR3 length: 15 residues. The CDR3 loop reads CSARRQGSSTDTQYF. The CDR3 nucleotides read TGCAGTGCTAGAAGACAGGGTTCTAGCACAGATACGCAGTATTTT.

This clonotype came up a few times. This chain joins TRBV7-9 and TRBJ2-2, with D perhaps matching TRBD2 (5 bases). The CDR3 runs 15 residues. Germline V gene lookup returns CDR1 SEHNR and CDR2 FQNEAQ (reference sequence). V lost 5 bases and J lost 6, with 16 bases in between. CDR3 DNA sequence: TGTGCCAGCAGCAATAGCGTCGCGGCCTCCGGGGAGCTGTTTTTT. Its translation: CASSNSVAASGELFF. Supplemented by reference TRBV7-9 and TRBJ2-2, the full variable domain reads DTGVSQNPRHKITKRGQNVTFRCDPISEHNRLYWYRQTLGQGPEFLTYFQNEAQLEKSRLLSDRFSAERPKGSFSTLEIQRTEQGDSAMYLCASSNSVAASGELFFGEGSRLTVL.

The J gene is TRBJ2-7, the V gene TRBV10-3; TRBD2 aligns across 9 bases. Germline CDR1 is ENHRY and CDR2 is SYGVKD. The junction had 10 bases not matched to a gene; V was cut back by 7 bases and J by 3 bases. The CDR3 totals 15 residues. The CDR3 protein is CAINSPASGIYEQYF. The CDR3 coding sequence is TGTGCCATCAATAGTCCAGCTAGCGGGATCTACGAGCAGTACTTC.

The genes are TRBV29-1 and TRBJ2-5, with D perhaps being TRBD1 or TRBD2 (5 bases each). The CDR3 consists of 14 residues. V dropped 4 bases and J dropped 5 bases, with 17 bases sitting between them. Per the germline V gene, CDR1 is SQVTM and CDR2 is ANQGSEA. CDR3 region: CSVGSKRGRETQYF. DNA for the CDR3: TGCAGCGTTGGTTCTAAGAGGGGCAGGGAGACCCAGTACTTC.

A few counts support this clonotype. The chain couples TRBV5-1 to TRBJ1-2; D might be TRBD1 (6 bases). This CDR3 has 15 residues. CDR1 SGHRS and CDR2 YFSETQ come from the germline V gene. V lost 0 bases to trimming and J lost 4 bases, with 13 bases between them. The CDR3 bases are TGCGCCAGCAGCTTGGAGGGGGTGGCGGTCTATGGCTACACCTTC. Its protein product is CASSLEGVAVYGYTF.

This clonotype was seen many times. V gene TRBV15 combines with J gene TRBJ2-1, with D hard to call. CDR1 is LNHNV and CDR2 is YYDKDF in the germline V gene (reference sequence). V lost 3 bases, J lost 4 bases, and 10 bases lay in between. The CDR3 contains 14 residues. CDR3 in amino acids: CATSRGRLYNEQFF. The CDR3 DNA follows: TGTGCCACCAGCAGGGGCCGATTATACAATGAGCAGTTCTTC.

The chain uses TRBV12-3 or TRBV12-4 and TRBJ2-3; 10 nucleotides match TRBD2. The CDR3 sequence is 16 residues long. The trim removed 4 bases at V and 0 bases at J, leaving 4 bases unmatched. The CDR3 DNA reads TGTGCCAGCAGTTCCGGACTAGCGGCTAGCACAGATACGCAGTATTTT. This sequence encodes CASSSGLAASTDTQYF.

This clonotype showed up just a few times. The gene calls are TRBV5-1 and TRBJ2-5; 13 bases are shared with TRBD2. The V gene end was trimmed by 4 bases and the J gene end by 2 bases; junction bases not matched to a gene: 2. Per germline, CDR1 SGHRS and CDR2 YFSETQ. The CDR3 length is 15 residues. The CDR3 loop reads CASSVLAGGQETQYF. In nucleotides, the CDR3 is TGCGCCAGCAGCGTACTAGCGGGAGGGCAAGAGACCCAGTACTTC.

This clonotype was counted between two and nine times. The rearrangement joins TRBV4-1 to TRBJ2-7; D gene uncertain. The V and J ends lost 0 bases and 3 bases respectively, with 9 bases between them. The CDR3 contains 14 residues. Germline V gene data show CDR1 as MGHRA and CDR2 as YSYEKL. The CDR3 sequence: CASSQDSAYYEQYF. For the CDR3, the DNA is TGCGCCAGCAGCCAAGATTCGGCCTACTACGAGCAGTACTTC.

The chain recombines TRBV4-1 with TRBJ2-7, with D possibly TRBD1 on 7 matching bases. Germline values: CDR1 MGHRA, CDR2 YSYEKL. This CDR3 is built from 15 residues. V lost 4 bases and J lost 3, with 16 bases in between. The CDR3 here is CASSPRSGGYYEQYV. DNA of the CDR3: TGCGCCAGCAGCCCTCGTTCAGGGGGGTACTACGAGCAGTACGTC.

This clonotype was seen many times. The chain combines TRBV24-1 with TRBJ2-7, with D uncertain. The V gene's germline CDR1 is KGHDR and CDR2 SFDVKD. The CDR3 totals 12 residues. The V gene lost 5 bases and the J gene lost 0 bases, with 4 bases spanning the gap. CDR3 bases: TGTGCCACCAGTGCCAGCTCCTACGAGCAGTACTTC. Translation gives CATSASSYEQYF.

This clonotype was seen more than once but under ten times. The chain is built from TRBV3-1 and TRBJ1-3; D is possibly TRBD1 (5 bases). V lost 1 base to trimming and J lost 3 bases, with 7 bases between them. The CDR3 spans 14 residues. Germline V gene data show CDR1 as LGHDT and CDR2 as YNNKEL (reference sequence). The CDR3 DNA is TGTGCCAGCAGCCAAGGGGGGAATGGAAACACCATATATTTT. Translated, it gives CASSQGGNGNTIYF.

The CDR3 DNA reads as TGTGCCAGCACCCACAGGGCGGGGTGGAACTACGAGCAGTACTTC. Translated, it gives CASTHRAGWNYEQYF. The chain is built from TRBV28 and TRBJ2-7, with D perhaps given as TRBD1 or TRBD2 (6 bases each). Germline V gives CDR1 MDHEN, CDR2 SYDVKM. V was pared by 7 bases and J by 3 bases, with 19 bases between. This CDR3 is built from 15 residues.

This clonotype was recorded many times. The CDR3 DNA is TGTGCCAGCAGTGGCGGGGCAGGGGGATTGAACACTGAAGCTTTCTTT. Protein sequence: CASSGGAGGLNTEAFF. The chain is built from TRBV6-1 and TRBJ1-1; 7 nucleotides line up with TRBD1. Germline CDR1 MNHNS, CDR2 SASEGT. The junction had 8 bases not matched to a gene; V was cut back by 4 bases and J by 0 bases. The CDR3 sequence is 16 residues long.

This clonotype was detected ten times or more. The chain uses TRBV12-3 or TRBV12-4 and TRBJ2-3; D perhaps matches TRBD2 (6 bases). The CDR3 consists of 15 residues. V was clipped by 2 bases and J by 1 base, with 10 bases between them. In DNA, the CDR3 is TGTGCCAGCAGTTTATTACTAGCCGGCACAGATACGCAGTATTTT. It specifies CASSLLLAGTDTQYF.

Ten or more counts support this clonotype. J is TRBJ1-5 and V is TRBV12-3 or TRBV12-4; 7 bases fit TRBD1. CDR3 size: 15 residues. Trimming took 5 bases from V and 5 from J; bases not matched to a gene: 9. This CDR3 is CASSLGQAGDQPQHF. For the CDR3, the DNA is TGTGCCAGCAGTCTCGGACAGGCAGGGGATCAGCCCCAGCATTTT.